This is a list of T cell receptor beta chains from one sample in a study of blood T cell repertoires in COVID-19. Repertoires were generated with immunoSEQ multiplex PCR, while TCRdb's copy carries only in-frame clones and drops some. The data contain under 400,000 clones, about 87% of them seen just once; the ten biggest clones take up more than 1.5%. The sequenced sample consisted of PBMCs or T cells enriched from blood (not recorded which). The receptors come from a man aged 35 to 55 in a cohort exposed to, infected with or recovered from COVID-19 (not recorded which). The CDR3 runs from the conserved cysteine through the conserved F or W. A D gene is named only where the DNA matches it firmly. A row's size may be missing; if present it is once, few, many or a size class.

CDR3nt,CDR3aa,d_gene,v_gene,abundance,j_gene
TGTGCCAGCAGCGGGGGACTAGCGGGAGTAGAGACCCAGTACTTC,CASSGGLAGVETQYF,TRBD2,TRBV14,-,TRBJ2-5
TGTGCCAGCAGCAGACGAACCAATGGACAGGTGGCTAATGAGCAGTTCTTC,CASSRRTNGQVANEQFF,TRBD1,TRBV27,-,TRBJ2-1
TGTGCCACTGCCTCGGGGGGGCGGATGGAGACCCAGTACTTC,CATASGGRMETQYF,TRBD2,TRBV27,-,TRBJ2-5
TGCAGCGTTGAGAGGGCCTTTGGGAATGAGCAGTTCTTC,CSVERAFGNEQFF,-,TRBV29-1,-,TRBJ2-1
TGTGCCAGCAGCTGGACACCGAGCTCCTACAATGAGCAGTTCTTC,CASSWTPSSYNEQFF,-,TRBV5-6,-,TRBJ2-1
TGTGCCACCAGCACCGACAGGGTACTAGCGGGAGGCTCCAAAAACATTCAGTACTTC,CATSTDRVLAGGSKNIQYF,TRBD2,TRBV15,-,TRBJ2-4
TGCGCCAGCAGCTTGTTTGTGACAGGGGTCCGTGGCTACACCTTC,CASSLFVTGVRGYTF,TRBD1,TRBV5-1,-,TRBJ1-2
TGTGCCAGCAGCCTATACCGGGACAGGTTAACTGGAAACACCATATATTTT,CASSLYRDRLTGNTIYF,TRBD1,TRBV7-8,-,TRBJ1-3
TGTGCCAGCAGCCTGGGGCAGGGGGGCTACGAGCAGTACTTC,CASSLGQGGYEQYF,-,TRBV6-6,few,TRBJ2-7
TGCGCCAGCAGCTTGGGGTGGCGGTCCTACGAGCAGTACTTC,CASSLGWRSYEQYF,-,TRBV5-1,-,TRBJ2-7
TGTGCCAGCAGTTCCGGGACAGTCACCACAGATACGCAGTATTTT,CASSSGTVTTDTQYF,TRBD1,TRBV25-1,-,TRBJ2-3
TGTGCCAGCAGCCAGGGACTAGCGGGACTCTACGAGCAGTACTTC,CASSQGLAGLYEQYF,TRBD2,TRBV7-2,few,TRBJ2-7
TGCGCCAGCAGCTTGCTGGTCGGGAACACTGAAGCTTTCTTT,CASSLLVGNTEAFF,-,TRBV5-1,few,TRBJ1-1
TGTGCCAGCAGCTTGGGGGCCCCCTATAATTCACCCCTCCACTTT,CASSLGAPYNSPLHF,-,TRBV7-8,-,TRBJ1-6
TGTGCTAGTGGAGAAGGGACTAGCGGGAGATACAATGAGCAGTTCTTC,CASGEGTSGRYNEQFF,TRBD2,TRBV12-5,once,TRBJ2-1
TGTGCCAGCAGTGAATTCTCCGAAAAACTGTTTTTT,CASSEFSEKLFF,-,TRBV25-1,-,TRBJ1-4
TGTGCCAGCAGCCGAAGTGGAGACTACGAGCAGTACTTC,CASSRSGDYEQYF,-,TRBV3-1/TRBV3-2,-,TRBJ2-7
TGTGCCAGTAAACGGACAGGGGAAAGTAGCGTGGCCAAAAACATTCAGTACTTC,CASKRTGESSVAKNIQYF,TRBD1,TRBV19,-,TRBJ2-4
TGTGCCAGCAGTACGACAGGGGCGGATGAGCAGTTCTTC,CASSTTGADEQFF,TRBD1,TRBV6-5,-,TRBJ2-1
TGTGCCAGCAGCAGAGGGGGAGATAGCACAGATACGCAGTATTTT,CASSRGGDSTDTQYF,-,TRBV7-7,once,TRBJ2-3
TGTGCCAGCAGCTTAGACAGCGGAGCTTTCTTT,CASSLDSGAFF,-,TRBV7-8,-,TRBJ1-1
TGTGCCAGCAGCTTAGGGCGGGGTGCCCCCTACGAGCAGTACTTC,CASSLGRGAPYEQYF,-,TRBV7-9,-,TRBJ2-7
TGTGCCAGCAGACTAGCGGGCCGCTACGAGCAGTACTTC,CASRLAGRYEQYF,TRBD2,TRBV28,-,TRBJ2-7
TGTGCCAGCAGCTTGGGTTTTGGCGGGAGGACAGATACGCAGTATTTT,CASSLGFGGRTDTQYF,TRBD2,TRBV5-8,-,TRBJ2-3
TGTGCCAGTAGTATCGATAGCGGGAACACAGATACGCAGTATTTT,CASSIDSGNTDTQYF,TRBD2,TRBV19,once,TRBJ2-3
TGTGCCATCAGTGAGTTTGATGTATCGGACACCTACGAGCAGTACTTC,CAISEFDVSDTYEQYF,-,TRBV10-3,-,TRBJ2-7
TGTGCCAGCAGCTTACTGGGCGGGAGGACAGATACGCAGTATTTT,CASSLLGGRTDTQYF,TRBD2,TRBV7-9,-,TRBJ2-3
TGTGCCAGCTCACCGGGGGGGGGCAATCAGCCCCAGCATTTT,CASSPGGGNQPQHF,-,TRBV18,-,TRBJ1-5
TGTGCCAGCAGCCAAGCCGGGACTGAAGTCAATGAGCAGTTCTTC,CASSQAGTEVNEQFF,-,TRBV28,once,TRBJ2-1
TGTGCCAGCAGGTCCCGACAGGGCGACTACGAGCAGTACTTC,CASRSRQGDYEQYF,TRBD1,TRBV6-6,few,TRBJ2-7
TGTGCCAGCAGCTCCCCCAGGGGGACTCACAACAATGAGCAGTTCTTC,CASSSPRGTHNNEQFF,-,TRBV11-2,-,TRBJ2-1
TGTGCCAGCTCACCCCCGGGGGACAGGGGGCGCGGAGTCCTCTTC,CASSPPGDRGRGVLF,TRBD1,TRBV18,-,TRBJ2-1
TGTGCCAGCAGCCAACGTCGATCCGGGACTAGCGGGAGTGATGAGCAGTTCTTC,CASSQRRSGTSGSDEQFF,TRBD2,TRBV3-1/TRBV3-2,-,TRBJ2-1
TGTGCCAGCTCACCACCCTACCGGGACAGGGTTTCCCACGAGCAGTACTTC,CASSPPYRDRVSHEQYF,TRBD1,TRBV18,-,TRBJ2-7
TGCGCCAGCAGCTCCCGGACAGAAGAGACCCAGTACTTC,CASSSRTEETQYF,-,TRBV5-1,-,TRBJ2-5
TGTGCCAGCAGCCAATCGATGGGCCAGGGCCGTTCACCCCTCCACTTT,CASSQSMGQGRSPLHF,-,TRBV16,few,TRBJ1-6
TGTGCCAGCAGCTTAGGACAGGGGGAAGGCTACACCTTC,CASSLGQGEGYTF,TRBD1,TRBV7-3,-,TRBJ1-2
TGTGCCAGCAGTGGAGGCTCTGGAAACACCATATATTTT,CASSGGSGNTIYF,-,TRBV2,once,TRBJ1-3
TGCGCCAGCGCATACGGAAGGCAGGGATCCTACAATGAGCAGTTCTTC,CASAYGRQGSYNEQFF,-,TRBV5-1,-,TRBJ2-1
TGTGCCAGCTCACCGACCCTGGACAGGGGTGCTTTCTTT,CASSPTLDRGAFF,TRBD1,TRBV18,once,TRBJ1-1
TGTGCCAGCAGTACACAACTAGTTTCGGAGACCCAGTACTTC,CASSTQLVSETQYF,-,TRBV6-5,-,TRBJ2-5